This T cell receptor (beta chain) was documented in a study of blood T cell repertoires in COVID-19 (dated by TCRdb to the early 2020s). Notes on the research overall: Samples covering the acute and convalescent phases of COVID-19 were provided by collaborators in the United States, Italy and Spain. The prospective study material was composed of cDNA or gDNA derived from T cells, B-cell-depleted T cells, or PBMCs. Subjects who had been exposed to COVID-19, were actively infected with it, or had recovered from it provided the deeply sampled blood TCRbeta repertoires that made up the dataset. A freely available public database, intended as a resource for researchers studying the immune response to SARS-CoV-2, is where the repertoires were released. Samples were obtained from the ongoing ImmuneRACE study (first 160 participants) and from 1,254 subjects provided by 6 global collaborators. Sample metadata almost always included a de-identified subject ID, COVID-19 status, age in years and sex. Where HLA class I and class II types were available, the types were taken from metadata supplied by the sample provider, not from assay-based typing. The study at large found these results: Clinical and demographic metadata were provided uncurated, with the amount varying by source and participant.

In the prospective study, participants were about 18 to 95 years old, resided in about 25 geographic areas of the United States, and were enrolled through a virtual design. Cohort assignment in the prospective study relied on participant-reported clinical history from a screening survey and a study questionnaire. Recovered participants in ImmuneRACE Cohort 3 were defined by two consecutive negative NP/OP PCR tests, clearance by a healthcare professional, or resolution of symptoms. In the prospective study, whole blood, serum and a nasopharyngeal or oropharyngeal swab were collected from each participant by mobile phlebotomists. Additional blood draws and questionnaires over an approximately two-month period could optionally be provided by prospective study participants. Prospective study blood samples were shipped either frozen or at room temperature before DNA extraction. A note on this clone: Its antigen is unknown. No base quality values were provided; no much bigger clone lies one nucleotide off. Other DNA sequences in this specimen translate into the identical CDR3.

The immunoSEQ Assay, a bias-controlled multiplex PCR, was used to amplify TCRbeta CDR3 regions from genomic DNA. Turning to the authors' computational methods: Within the assay, amplification of reference gene primers was used to estimate how many nucleated cells each sample contained. Sequence reads were collapsed and filtered to measure the absolute abundance of every unique TCRbeta CDR3 rearrangement. For each sample, productive Simpson clonality was calculated by taking the square root of Simpson's diversity index across productive rearrangements. The source is immuneACCESS, and TCRdb retained only in-frame sequences with V and J called. Part of the clones is not carried over; for the studies checked, unresolved V genes explain less than half of this, and the remainder is unexplained. Clonal size and the V and J genes are those of that table, whereas D and trimming came from the DNA. Present in this sample are about 290,000 clones, roughly 90% of which were seen just once. The ten largest clones take up less than 2% of the sample.

This clonotype originated in a woman aged 40 to 50 who had recovered from COVID-19. What was sequenced was PBMCs or T cells enriched from blood (not recorded which).

The CDR3 region has the sequence CASNRQGNTEAFF. The DNA sequence is as follows: TGTGCCAGCAATCGACAGGGCAACACTGAAGCTTTCTTT. Rearrangement joined TRBV2 to TRBJ1-1, with 7 bases in between that match TRBD1. Inclusive of the bounding cysteine and phenylalanine, the CDR3 is 13 residues long. Only the CDR3 region is kept as DNA, spanning 39 bases read in frame from base 1. From the germline V gene, CDR1 is SNHLY and CDR2 is FYNNEI. V loses 7 bases at its end and J loses 2 bases; junction bases beyond the gene matches: 4.